Following are 15 T cell receptor beta chains from one sample sequenced in a study of blood T cell repertoires in COVID-19. Profiled with immunoSEQ multiplex PCR; TCRdb holds only in-frame clones, not every one. The sample gives over 200,000 clones, more than 75% of which show up once; 5.9% is in the top ten. Sequences were obtained from peripheral blood. The receptor set was obtained from a man older than 75 with acute or convalescent COVID-19.

This chain uses TRBV7-2 with TRBJ2-7; TRBD1 matches 8 bases. This CDR3 comprises 14 residues. Germline CDR1 and CDR2: SGHTA and FQGNSA. V was clipped by 5 bases and J by 2 bases; unmatched bases: 5. The CDR3 DNA follows: TGTGCCAGCAGCCCGGGGACAGGCACCTACGAGCAGTACTTC. It translates to CASSPGTGTYEQYF.

Concerning this clone itself: Different DNA sequences within this sample yield the same CDR3. The chain combines TRBV28 with TRBJ1-2, with 9 bases identical to TRBD1. Germline CDR1 reads MDHEN; CDR2 reads SYDVKM. The CDR3 is made up of 14 amino acids. With V trimmed by 5 bases and J by 5 bases, 6 bases remained unmatched. In DNA form, the CDR3 reads TGTGCCAGCAGTCTGGGACAGGGAGATTATGGCTACACCTTC. Translating it yields CASSLGQGDYGYTF.

The rearrangement uses TRBV14 and TRBJ2-2; 10 nucleotides align to TRBD2. Germline assignment: CDR1 SGHDN and CDR2 FVKESK. The CDR3 totals 18 residues. After removal of 0 bases from V and 4 bases from J, the junction contained 8 bases not matched to a gene. Here the CDR3 reads CASSQDRLAGVVTGELFF. DNA for the CDR3: TGTGCCAGCAGCCAAGATCGTCTAGCGGGAGTTGTCACCGGGGAGCTGTTTTTT.

The chain employs TRBV18 and TRBJ1-3; the match to TRBD1 covers 10 bases. The germline gives CDR1 KGHSH, CDR2 LQKENI. V shed 1 base, J shed 1 base, and the junction held 7 bases outside the gene matches. There are 18 residues in the CDR3. The CDR3 loop is CASSPLPGQGKSGNTIYF. Written as DNA, the CDR3 is TGTGCCAGCTCACCACTTCCGGGACAGGGGAAGTCTGGAAACACCATATATTTT.

This clone showed up just a few times. The chain carries TRBV18 and TRBJ2-3; 8 nucleotides align to TRBD2. V trimming: 1 base; J trimming: 2 bases; junction bases outside the gene matches: 5. Germline CDR1 reads KGHSH; CDR2 reads LQKENI. This CDR3 has 16 amino acids. The DNA for the CDR3 is TGTGCCAGCTCACCACGGGGGACTAGGGTCACAGATACGCAGTATTTT. It is translated as CASSPRGTRVTDTQYF.

The chain combines TRBV6-5 with TRBJ2-1; 10 bases agree with TRBD2. CDR3 length equals 15 residues. V gave up 6 bases and J gave up 5 bases; unmatched junction bases: 7. CDR1 is MNHEY and CDR2 is SVGAGI in the germline V gene. CDR3 loop: CASSSGTSANNEQFF. DNA for the CDR3: TGTGCCAGCAGCTCCGGGACTAGCGCAAACAATGAGCAGTTCTTC.

The chain links TRBV6-5 to TRBJ2-5; 8 nucleotides align to TRBD1. CDR1 MNHEY and CDR2 SVGAGI come from the germline V gene. The CDR3 loop spans 15 amino acids. The ends lost 2 bases at V and 5 bases at J; junction bases unmatched: 7. In nucleotides, the CDR3 is TGTGCCAGCAGTTACACAGGGGGGTCGGGGGAGACCCAGTACTTC. Its protein product is CASSYTGGSGETQYF.

The DNA of the CDR3 is TGTGCCAGTTTTTTGGAGGCCCTCCCTGACTACACCGGGGAGCTGTTTTTT. Translation: CASFLEALPDYTGELFF. V is TRBV19 and J is TRBJ2-2; the D gene is possibly TRBD2 (5 bases). V lost 8 bases and J 3 bases, leaving 22 bases between the germline ends. Germline-derived CDR1 and CDR2 are LNHDA and SQIVND (reference sequence). This CDR3 has 17 residues.

This clone was seen a handful of times. The chain is built from TRBV18 and TRBJ2-5; 11 bases align to TRBD2. V lost 4 bases to trimming and J lost 5 bases; unmatched junction nucleotides: 3. The CDR3 has 14 amino acids. The germline CDR1 and CDR2 sequences are KGHSH and LQKENI. Here the CDR3 DNA reads TGTGCCAGCTCACTACTAGCGGGAGTTGAGACCCAGTACTTC. Translating it yields CASSLLAGVETQYF.

The chain has TRBV28 and TRBJ2-7; 12 positions agree with TRBD2. The germline V gene encodes CDR1 MDHEN and CDR2 SYDVKM. The V gene end was trimmed by 7 bases and the J gene end by 0 bases; junction bases not matched to a gene: 4. This CDR3 contains 15 residues. CDR3 residues: CASNGLAGSSYEQYF. CDR3 DNA: TGTGCCAGCAATGGACTAGCGGGGAGCTCCTACGAGCAGTACTTC.

The genes are TRBV11-2 and TRBJ2-7, with 9 bases identical to TRBD1. V lost 4 bases, J lost 2 bases, and 6 bases stayed unmatched. Germline V gives CDR1 SGHAT, CDR2 FQNNGV. This CDR3 contains 15 residues. This CDR3 is CASSWVDRGPYEQYF. The CDR3 DNA sequence: TGTGCCAGCAGCTGGGTGGACAGGGGACCCTACGAGCAGTACTTC.

The rearrangement joins TRBV30 to TRBJ2-1; 8 nucleotides agree with TRBD2. Germline V gene data show CDR1 as GTSNPN and CDR2 as SVGIG (reference sequence). With V trimmed by 0 bases and J by 6 bases, 7 bases remained unmatched. This CDR3 has 15 amino acids. The CDR3 bases are TGTGCCTGGAGTGTAGGAAGCGGGAGAATCAATGAGCAGTTCTTC. As protein: CAWSVGSGRINEQFF.

The rearrangement joins TRBV15 to TRBJ2-1; possible D gene TRBD2, 5 bases. This CDR3 spans 15 amino acids. Germline CDR1 LNHNV, CDR2 YYDKDF (reference sequence). The V end lost 0 bases, the J end lost 5 bases, and 11 bases lay between the germline ends. CDR3 DNA: TGTGCCACCAGCAGAGATCAAGAGAGGGACAATGAGCAGTTCTTC. Translating it yields CATSRDQERDNEQFF.

The chain carries TRBV6-2 or TRBV6-3 and TRBJ1-1; 7 positions match TRBD1. V trimming: 0 bases; J trimming: 1 base; junction bases outside the gene matches: 8. The CDR3 is 17 amino acids. Germline assignment: CDR1 MNHEY and CDR2 SVGEGT. CDR3 in amino acids: CASSYSTGRSGNTEAFF. CDR3 bases: TGTGCCAGCAGTTACTCGACAGGGAGGTCAGGGAACACTGAAGCTTTCTTT.

DNA for the CDR3: TGTGCCAGCAGCTCAGGACAGGGGGCAAATCAGCCCCAGCATTTT. Protein product: CASSSGQGANQPQHF. This sequence joins TRBV7-9 and TRBJ1-5; 11 nucleotides line up with TRBD1. The CDR3 runs to 15 residues. The junction had 3 bases not matched to a gene; V was cut back by 4 bases and J by 4 bases. CDR1 SEHNR and CDR2 FQNEAQ come from the germline V gene (reference sequence).